Listed below are T cell receptor beta chains from one sample, sequenced in a study of T cell repertoires in cytomegalovirus infection. These TCRs' antigens remain unknown. TCRdb redid the calling of the reads with MiXCR, one entry per CDR3 protein. The sample holds around 800,000 distinct CDR3 sequences, 32% seen once. The material sequenced was cultured CD8+ T cells from PBMCs, taken from culture after CMV antigen stimulation. Receptors were obtained from a human donor in good health (CMV status not recorded). Some clones in this sample may be carry-over from other donors' samples. Both conserved end residues are part of each CDR3. The D gene is left open where the match is weak. Clone size is stated in some rows and not others, as once, few, many or a class when expanded.

NA	TRBJ1-6	NA	TRBV6-2/TRBV6-3	CASRSGIHDSPLHF	TGTGCCAGCAGGTCAGGGATCCATGATTCACCCCTCCACTTT
many	TRBJ1-6	TRBD1	TRBV12-5	CASGLITGTGASSYNSPLHF	TGTGCTAGTGGTTTGATTACCGGGACAGGGGCCTCCTCCTATAATTCACCCCTCCACTTT
NA	TRBJ2-3	NA	TRBV9	CASSDNPIETRGTDTQYF	TGTGCCAGCAGCGACAACCCAATTGAGACTAGGGGCACAGATACGCAGTATTTT
NA	TRBJ2-1	NA	TRBV6-4	CASSPQGPASNEQFF	TGTGCCAGCAGTCCCCAGGGCCCAGCTTCCAATGAGCAGTTCTTC
few	TRBJ1-2	NA	TRBV7-9	CASSWNRFNYGYTF	TGTGCCAGCAGCTGGAACAGATTTAACTATGGCTACACCTTC
few	TRBJ1-1	NA	TRBV14	CASSQAPSDGNTEAFF	TGTGCCAGCAGCCAAGCCCCCTCCGACGGGAACACTGAAGCTTTCTTT
few	TRBJ2-7	NA	TRBV12-3/TRBV12-4	CASSLAGDTSYEQYF	TGTGCCAGCAGTTTAGCGGGGGACACTAGTTACGAGCAGTACTTC
few	TRBJ2-5	TRBD2	TRBV6-1	CASSFGLAGSQETQYF	TGTGCCAGCAGTTTCGGACTAGCGGGGTCCCAAGAGACCCAGTACTTC
NA	TRBJ2-3	TRBD1	TRBV24-1	CATRGIGTGNLLSDTQYF	TGTGCCACCAGGGGTATCGGGACAGGGAATTTGCTATCAGATACGCAGTATTTT
few	TRBJ2-2	TRBD1	TRBV2	CASSEPGQGIGELFF	TGTGCCAGCAGTGAACCTGGACAGGGGATCGGGGAGCTGTTTTTT
few	TRBJ2-2	TRBD2	TRBV6-5	CASSPPGLTSGGPSPGELFF	TGTGCCAGCAGTCCCCCAGGGTTGACTAGCGGGGGTCCAAGCCCCGGGGAGCTGTTTTTT
NA	TRBJ2-1	TRBD2	TRBV4-3	CASSQERLAGTNEQFF	TGCGCCAGCAGCCAAGAGCGACTAGCGGGTACCAATGAGCAGTTCTTC
few	TRBJ2-1	TRBD1	TRBV6-5	CASSYSVYRGNEQFF	TGTGCCAGCAGTTACTCGGTTTACAGGGGGAATGAGCAGTTCTTC
NA	TRBJ1-6	NA	TRBV5-1	CASSYDGTPEGNSPLHF	TGCGCCAGCAGCTACGATGGGACACCCGAGGGGAATTCACCCCTCCACTTT
NA	TRBJ2-1	TRBD2	TRBV15	CATSSSRGAGGNNEQFF	TGTGCCACCAGCAGTTCCCGGGGAGCGGGGGGGAACAATGAGCAGTTCTTC